This entry describes one T cell receptor (beta chain). Antigen: not known. These data belong to a study of cytomegalovirus exposure and HLA in healthy donors. TCRdb's table, derived via immunoSEQ multiplex PCR, lists solely in-frame clones and lacks some. The sample carries about 130,000 clones, roughly nine tenths recorded once. Whole-study findings and limits: Cytomegalovirus association was listed for 164 TCR beta chains. As was reported, the classifier diagnosed cytomegalovirus status with high specificity and sensitivity. According to a subsequent analysis, TCR clusters from the first cohort were inclined to appear together in the 120 validation repertoires. Rare TCR sequences predominated, though certain public TCRs were found in many donors.

The TCR sequence derives from a young woman in good health and CMV-seropositive. The source material was PBMCs.

In DNA form, the CDR3 reads TGCAGCGTTGAAATGAAGGGGGATTACGAGCAGTACTTC. Residues: CSVEMKGDYEQYF. The chain links TRBV29-1 to TRBJ2-7, with D perhaps TRBD1 (6 bases). The CDR3 loop spans 13 amino acids. Germline V lookup: CDR1 SQVTM, CDR2 ANQGSEA. Trimming stripped 2 bases from V and 4 bases from J, with 12 bases between.